The following is a TCR beta chain sequence with its context. The junction departs from the called germline gene at one end, perhaps through a read error. Generated by immunoSEQ multiplex PCR, the TCRdb table keeps only in-frame clones and is missing some. The sample yields millions of clones, around nine tenths seen once. The data stem from a study of shared clonotypes between healthy human individuals. The CDR3 is 11 amino acids. From germline, CDR1 is ENHRY and CDR2 SYGVKD. The specimen sequenced was naive CD4+ T cells sorted from blood. Subset noted: CD45RA+ positively selected. The rearrangement links TRBV10-3 to TRBJ2-7; perhaps TRBD1 as D (5 bases). This clonotype was sampled from a man aged 18 to 35 in good health. The CDR3 DNA is TGTGCCACCAAGGAAGGGGTGGACACGAGCTTC. Translated: CATKEGVDTSF.